Shown below are 3 T cell receptor beta chains from a single sample sequenced in a study of T cells in Graves' hyperthyroidism and ophthalmopathy. Amplification of TCR beta CDR3 regions used RNA as the template. HTBI primers were employed in a first-round RT-PCR of the TCR CDR3. MiXCR was run by TCRdb on the multiplex PCR reads, yielding one entry per CDR3 protein. The table shows around 430,000 distinct CDR3 sequences, with 14% to 15% occurring only once. Source material: blood. All receptors come from a woman aged 25-40 years with Graves' hyperthyroidism.

V and J are TRBV7-2 and TRBJ1-4, with a tentative D call TRBD1 (5 bases). This CDR3 is 15 amino acids long. Germline-derived CDR1 and CDR2 are SGHTA and FQGNSA. Trimming took off 1 base at V and 7 bases at J, with 13 bases between the two ends. In nucleotides, the CDR3 is TGTGCCAGCAGCTTAGGTGCAGGGATTGGTGAAAAACTGTTTTTT. Translating it yields CASSLGAGIGEKLFF.

This clonotype was counted ten times or more. V usage is TRBV5-1 and J usage is TRBJ2-5; TRBD2 matches 10 bases. From germline, CDR1 is SGHRS and CDR2 YFSETQ. Trimming cost V 5 bases and J 4 bases; bases outside gene matches: 5. This CDR3 spans 14 amino acids. CDR3 loop: CASRASGSRETQYF. DNA of the CDR3: TGCGCCAGCAGGGCTAGCGGGAGTCGAGAGACCCAGTACTTC.

A few counts support this clonotype. This sequence joins TRBV2 and TRBJ2-2; 9 bases line up with TRBD2. This CDR3 spans 15 amino acids. The germline V gene has CDR1 SNHLY and CDR2 FYNNEI. V gave up 4 bases and J gave up 0 bases; unmatched junction bases: 0. CDR3 nucleotides: TGTGCCAGCAGTGGACTAGCGGCGAACACCGGGGAGCTGTTTTTT. This encodes CASSGLAANTGELFF.